Described below is a single T cell receptor (beta chain) sequence and its context. Antigen unknown. Patients underwent thyroid surgery, and none had received any treatment before it. V lost 7 bases and J lost 1, with 13 bases in between. The CDR3 length is 14 residues. The data are from a study of metastatic and nonmetastatic thyroid tumors. Across the whole study: Repertoires from malignant and benign thyroid patients were compared across blood and tumor or nodule tissue.

Study-wide results and caveats: Significantly greater TCR beta diversity was reportedly found in malignant thyroid tumors than in benign nodules (in blood and tumor).

Original processing methods: Clinicopathological groups differed in CDR3, with these differences serving to build a distant-metastasis classifier for papillary thyroid cancer. With MiXCR, TCRdb reprocessed the PCR reads. These V and J calls are TCRdb output, not the study's own analysis. Of under 95,000 clones in the sample, 8.6% are singletons; the top ten hold 8.8%. Sequenced material: blood. This receptor was obtained from a female donor with papillary thyroid cancer or a benign thyroid nodule (not recorded which). Some clones in this sample may be carry-over from other donors' samples. The chain couples TRBV12-3 or TRBV12-4 to TRBJ1-1; perhaps TRBD1 as D (6 bases). The CDR3 loop reads CASTPGGQNTEAFF. DNA for the CDR3: TGTGCCAGCACCCCTGGGGGGCAGAACACTGAAGCTTTCTTT.